What follows are 9 T cell receptor beta chains derived from one specimen sequenced in a study of identical twins. TCRdb reanalysed the 5' RACE reads using MiXCR and keeps one entry per CDR3 protein. The sample has hundreds of thousands of distinct CDR3 sequences, 20% to 25% seen once. The data were also submitted as part of a second study, on yellow fever vaccine responses in identical twins.

The sample consisted of CD4+ T cells sorted from blood. These receptors all come from a woman aged 18-35 years in good health.

This clonotype was picked up a small number of times. The chain links TRBV3-1 to TRBJ2-1; 9 bases are shared with TRBD2. The V segment lost 4 bases and the J segment 6 bases; nucleotides outside the gene matches: 10. CDR3 length: 16 residues. Germline CDR1 is LGHDT and CDR2 is YNNKEL (reference sequence). In DNA form, the CDR3 reads TGTGCCAGCAGCCTTCATGACGCAGCGGGAGGCAATGAGCAGTTCTTC. Amino acid sequence: CASSLHDAAGGNEQFF.

In this sample, this clonotype turned up a few times. The CDR3 protein is CSARLTGTGSSPLHF. In DNA form, the CDR3 reads TGCAGCGCACGACTCACCGGGACAGGGTCTTCACCCCTCCACTTT. The rearrangement links TRBV29-1 to TRBJ1-6; 9 nucleotides agree with TRBD1. Germline-derived CDR1 and CDR2 are SQVTM and ANQGSEA. With V trimmed by 7 bases and J by 9 bases, 13 bases remained unmatched. The CDR3 consists of 15 residues.

This chain joins TRBV5-1 and TRBJ1-1; TRBD1 matches 7 bases. This CDR3 has 14 amino acids. The V gene end was trimmed by 4 bases and the J gene end by 3 bases; junction bases not matched to a gene: 6. Germline CDR1 SGHRS, CDR2 YFSETQ. CDR3 sequence: CASSQIQGDTEAFF. CDR3 coding DNA: TGCGCCAGCAGCCAAATCCAGGGGGACACTGAAGCTTTCTTT.

This clonotype has just a few counts. V usage is TRBV20-1 and J usage is TRBJ2-1, with D possibly TRBD2 on 5 matching bases. Germline-derived CDR1 and CDR2 are DFQATT and SNEGSKA (reference sequence). The CDR3 is 14 amino acids. Trimming stripped 4 bases from V and 0 bases from J, with 10 bases between. CDR3: CSAIVAGSYNEQFF. In nucleotides, the CDR3 is TGCAGTGCTATAGTCGCGGGCTCCTACAATGAGCAGTTCTTC.

V usage is TRBV5-1 and J usage is TRBJ2-5; 7 bases are shared with TRBD1. CDR1 SGHRS and CDR2 YFSETQ come from the germline V gene. The CDR3 length is 15 residues. J lost 2 bases, V lost 4 bases, and 8 bases had no gene match. For the CDR3, the DNA is TGCGCCAGCAGCCCCCCCCAGACAGGGCAAGAGACCCAGTACTTC. Encoded protein: CASSPPQTGQETQYF.

The table lists this clonotype with many counts. The chain couples TRBV12-3 or TRBV12-4 to TRBJ1-1; 7 nucleotides align to TRBD1. The CDR3 is 15 residues long. The V and J ends lost 5 bases and 0 bases, in that order; junction bases with no gene match: 6. The CDR3 reads CASSPQTGLNTEAFF. Here the CDR3 DNA reads TGTGCCAGCAGTCCCCAGACAGGGCTGAACACTGAAGCTTTCTTT.

This clonotype was seen more than once but under ten times. CDR3 nucleotides: TGTGCCACCAGCAGGGCCGAAACTACGGGAGGGGAGCAGTTCTTC. Translation: CATSRAETTGGEQFF. This rearrangement joins TRBV15 to TRBJ2-1; 8 bases agree with TRBD2. CDR1 and CDR2 from the germline V gene are LNHNV and YYDKDF (reference sequence). The CDR3 covers 15 residues. V was pared by 3 bases and J by 10 bases, with 11 bases of the junction left unmatched.

This clonotype occurred a few times. This chain joins TRBV27 and TRBJ2-1, with 9 bases fitting TRBD1. Germline CDR1 and CDR2: MNHEY and SMNVEV (reference sequence). Unmatched junction bases numbered 5, after V lost 3 bases and J lost 8 bases. The CDR3 runs to 14 residues. CDR3: CASSFQGQGYEQFF. Written as DNA, the CDR3 is TGTGCCAGCAGTTTCCAGGGACAGGGCTATGAGCAGTTCTTC.

Only one count was recorded for this clonotype. The CDR3 nucleotides are TGTGCCAGCAGCTTGCAGGGGACCAGCTCTGGGGCCAACGTCCTGACTTTC. Translating it yields CASSLQGTSSGANVLTF. The rearrangement joins TRBV11-2 to TRBJ2-6; D is perhaps TRBD1 (6 bases). V was cut by 3 bases and J by 0 bases, with 12 bases left in between. Germline assignment: CDR1 SGHAT and CDR2 FQNNGV. The CDR3 length is 17 residues.